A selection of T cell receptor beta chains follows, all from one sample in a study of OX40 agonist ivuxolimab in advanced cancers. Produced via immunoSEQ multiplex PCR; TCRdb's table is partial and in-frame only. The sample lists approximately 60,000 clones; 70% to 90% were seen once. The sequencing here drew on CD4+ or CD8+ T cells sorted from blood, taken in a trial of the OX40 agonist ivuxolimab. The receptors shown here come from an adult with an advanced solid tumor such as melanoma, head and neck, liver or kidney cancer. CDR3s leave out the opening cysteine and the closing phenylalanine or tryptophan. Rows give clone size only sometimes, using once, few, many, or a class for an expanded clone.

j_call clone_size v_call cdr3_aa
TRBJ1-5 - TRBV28 ASSSLGGVRGPQH
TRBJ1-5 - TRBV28 ASSLRDRYQPQH
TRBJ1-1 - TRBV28 ASSRTLENTEAF
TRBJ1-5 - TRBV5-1 ASGLRQGGGQPQH
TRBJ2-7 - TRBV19 ASSLAGGPYEQY
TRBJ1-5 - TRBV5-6 ASSSKSREPQH
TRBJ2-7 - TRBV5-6 ASSLVRHEQY
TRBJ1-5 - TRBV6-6 ASTNRVYQPQH
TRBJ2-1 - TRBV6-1 ASSVTGISYNEQF
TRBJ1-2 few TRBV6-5 ASSERLYGYT